One and the same sample provided the 20 T cell receptor beta chains below, sequenced in a study of T cell changes during pregnancy in multiple sclerosis. The method was immunoSEQ multiplex PCR; TCRdb's version includes in-frame clones alone and lacks a portion of them. The top ten clones hold roughly 0.59% of a sample with over 45,000 clones, about 90% of them seen once. The input for sequencing was CD4+ T cells from peripheral blood mononuclear cells, taken after pregnancy. Receptors were obtained from a female donor with multiple sclerosis, enrolled in a pregnancy study.

The V gene is TRBV7-2, the J gene TRBJ2-7, with D possibly TRBD1 on 5 matching bases. This CDR3 has 15 amino acids. The V gene lost 1 base and the J gene lost 4 bases, with 14 bases spanning the gap. Germline CDR1 SGHTA, CDR2 FQGNSA. Here the CDR3 reads CASSLEGWQGYEQYF. DNA of the CDR3: TGTGCCAGCAGCTTAGAAGGTTGGCAGGGTTACGAGCAGTACTTC.

The rearrangement links TRBV28 to TRBJ1-1; possible D gene TRBD1, 5 bases. Per germline, CDR1 MDHEN and CDR2 SYDVKM. The CDR3 sequence is 16 residues long. V lost 2 bases, J lost 1 base, and 14 bases lay in between. Here the CDR3 reads CASSLDRWGENTEAFF. CDR3 DNA sequence: TGTGCCAGCAGTTTAGATCGCTGGGGCGAGAACACTGAAGCTTTCTTT.

The J gene is TRBJ2-1, the V gene TRBV27, with 8 bases aligning to TRBD2. This CDR3 spans 14 amino acids. In germline, CDR1 is MNHEY, CDR2 SMNVEV (reference sequence). V gave up 5 bases and J gave up 9 bases; unmatched junction bases: 9. The CDR3 protein is CASSGLALGGEQFF. The CDR3 DNA reads as TGTGCCAGCAGTGGACTAGCCCTGGGGGGTGAGCAGTTCTTC.

V is TRBV4-2 and J is TRBJ2-6; a weak D match, TRBD1 (6 bases). Trimming shortened V by 6 bases and J by 1 base, and 10 bases separated the two germline ends. Germline-derived CDR1 and CDR2 are LGHNA and YNFKEQ. CDR3 size: 15 residues. As DNA, the CDR3 is TGTGCCAGCAGTTACCAGGGGTCTGGGGCCAACGTCCTGACTTTC. Its protein is CASSYQGSGANVLTF.

The CDR3 here is CASSPRTGRGTQYF. The CDR3 nucleotides are TGTGCCAGTAGTCCAAGGACTGGTAGAGGGACCCAGTACTTC. The rearrangement links TRBV19 to TRBJ2-5; D may be TRBD2 (5 bases). Between the trimmed V and J ends, which lost 5 bases and 7 bases, there was a span of 17 bases. The CDR3 covers 14 residues. Per germline, CDR1 LNHDA and CDR2 SQIVND (reference sequence).

Here the CDR3 reads CASRGQVQETQYF. CDR3 sequence (DNA): TGTGCCAGCAGGGGACAGGTACAAGAGACCCAGTACTTC. J is TRBJ2-5 and V is TRBV11-1, with TRBD1 matching over 8 bases. CDR3 length: 13 residues. Germline lookup yields CDR1 SGHAT and CDR2 FQDESV (reference sequence). Losses at the gene ends were 6 bases for V and 2 bases for J; bases not matched to a gene: 2.

DNA for the CDR3: TGTGCCAGCAGTCCCCCGGGTGGCGGGCGCGACTATGGCTACACCTTC. Translation gives CASSPPGGGRDYGYTF. The J gene is TRBJ1-2, the V gene TRBV5-4; D unresolved. Germline V gene data show CDR1 as SGHNT and CDR2 as YYREEE (reference sequence). There are 16 residues in the CDR3. V lost 5 bases and J 3 bases, leaving 20 bases between the germline ends.

The rearrangement uses TRBV28 and TRBJ1-1, with TRBD1 as a possible D gene (6 bases). CDR1 is MDHEN and CDR2 is SYDVKM in the germline V gene. V shed 6 bases and J shed 0 bases, with 11 bases lying between them. The CDR3 has 14 residues. The CDR3 DNA reads TGTGCCAGCAGCCCAGGGGCGTTGAACACTGAAGCTTTCTTT. Translation: CASSPGALNTEAFF.

The chain couples TRBV2 to TRBJ2-7; D not resolved. The CDR3 spans 14 residues. V was shortened by 0 bases and J by 2 bases, with 8 bases between the two germline ends. Germline CDR1 and CDR2: SNHLY and FYNNEI. The CDR3 nucleotides read TGTGCCAGCAGTGAAGCCCGGTTGGCCTACGAGCAGTACTTC. It yields the protein CASSEARLAYEQYF. Combining the CDR3 with reference TRBV2 and TRBJ2-7 gives the whole variable domain EPEVTQTPSHQVTQMGQEVILRCVPISNHLYFYWYRQILGQKVEFLVSFYNNEISEKSEIFDDQFSVERPDGSNFTLKIRSTKLEDSAMYFCASSEARLAYEQYFGPGTRLTVT.

This rearrangement joins TRBV9 to TRBJ2-3; 11 bases are shared with TRBD2. Germline assignment: CDR1 SGDLS and CDR2 YYNGEE. There are 16 residues in the CDR3. The trim removed 2 bases at V and 0 bases at J, leaving 2 bases unmatched. The CDR3 nucleotides are TGTGCCAGCAGCGTGGGGACTAGCGGCAGCACAGATACGCAGTATTTT. It encodes CASSVGTSGSTDTQYF.

The CDR3 DNA follows: TGCGCCAGCAGCCCGAAGACAGGGGGGAACACTGAAGCTTTCTTT. Translating gives CASSPKTGGNTEAFF. The V gene is TRBV5-1, the J gene TRBJ1-1, with TRBD1 matching over 9 bases. The germline CDR1 and CDR2 sequences are SGHRS and YFSETQ. The CDR3 totals 15 residues. With V trimmed by 4 bases and J by 1 base, 5 bases remained unmatched.

DNA of the CDR3: TGCAGCGTTAACCGGGGGGCAGCTGAAGCTTTCTTT. Translation gives CSVNRGAAEAFF. V gene TRBV29-1 combines with J gene TRBJ1-1; tentatively, D is TRBD1 (6 bases). Trimming removed 5 bases from V and 6 bases from J, with 13 bases in between. The CDR3 contains 12 residues. CDR1 SQVTM and CDR2 ANQGSEA come from the germline V gene.

The chain uses TRBV4-1 and TRBJ1-1; unclear D gene. V dropped 3 bases and J dropped 1 base, with 6 bases sitting between them. The germline V gene encodes CDR1 MGHRA and CDR2 YSYEKL. The CDR3 has 13 residues. CDR3: CASSQGANTEAFF. In DNA form, the CDR3 reads TGCGCCAGCAGCCAGGGAGCGAACACTGAAGCTTTCTTT.

This clone came up once. At the DNA level, this CDR3 is encoded by other sequences in the same sample as well. The chain couples TRBV5-1 to TRBJ2-3; possibly TRBD2 for D (5 bases). Germline values: CDR1 SGHRS, CDR2 YFSETQ. Trimming took off 0 bases at V and 0 bases at J, with 5 bases between the two ends. The CDR3 is 14 residues long. The CDR3 bases are TGCGCCAGCAGCTTGGGCGGGAGCACAGATACGCAGTATTTT. Protein product: CASSLGGSTDTQYF. The full variable domain, completed using reference TRBV5-1 and TRBJ2-3, is KAGVTQTPRYLIKTRGQQVTLSCSPISGHRSVSWYQQTPGQGLQFLFEYFSETQRNKGNFPGRFSGRQFSNSRSEMNVSTLELGDSALYLCASSLGGSTDTQYFGPGTRLTVL.

Only a few counts were recorded for this clone. The rearrangement links TRBV30 to TRBJ2-3; TRBD2 matches 11 bases. Trimming at V came to 0 bases and at J to 6 bases, leaving 8 bases not matched to a gene. The CDR3 spans 16 residues. Germline-derived CDR1 and CDR2 are GTSNPN and SVGIG (reference sequence). The DNA of the CDR3 is TGTGCCTGGAGTGTACATAGCGGGAGGGCTAAGGATACGCAGTATTTT. It specifies CAWSVHSGRAKDTQYF.

This clone was observed once. The chain is built from TRBV18 and TRBJ2-5, with D perhaps matching TRBD1 (5 bases). The CDR3 sequence is 12 residues long. V shed 1 base and J shed 5 bases, with 5 bases lying between them. In germline, CDR1 is KGHSH, CDR2 LQKENI. CDR3 sequence: CASSPQGETQYF. In DNA, the CDR3 is TGTGCCAGCTCACCACAGGGGGAGACCCAGTACTTC.

This chain's CDR3 is CAISRTGRSYEQYF. As DNA, the CDR3 is TGTGCCATCAGTCGGACAGGAAGATCCTACGAGCAGTACTTC. This chain uses TRBV10-3 with TRBJ2-7; 7 positions match TRBD1. The J segment lost 1 base and the V segment lost 5 bases, leaving 5 bases of the junction unmatched. There are 14 residues in the CDR3. Germline CDR1 is ENHRY and CDR2 is SYGVKD.

This clone was observed at least ten times. V usage is TRBV19 and J usage is TRBJ2-7, with 8 bases matching TRBD1. V gave up 5 bases and J gave up 0 bases; unmatched junction bases: 3. Per the germline V gene, CDR1 is LNHDA and CDR2 is SQIVND (reference sequence). This CDR3 has 14 residues. Here the CDR3 DNA reads TGTGCCAGTAGTCCGGGACAGGTCTCCTACGAGCAGTACTTC. It translates to CASSPGQVSYEQYF.

This chain links TRBV4-3 with TRBJ2-1; a possible D gene is TRBD2 (5 bases). V lost 0 bases and J lost 8, with 8 bases in between. The CDR3 sequence is 13 residues long. Germline assignment: CDR1 LGHNA and CDR2 YSLEER. The CDR3 nucleotides read TGCGCCAGCAGCCAAGATACCGGGGATGAGCAGTTCTTC. This sequence encodes CASSQDTGDEQFF.

CDR3 bases: TGTGCCAGCAGTTCGACTAGCGGGAGGTCTTGCCCGTTTTTT. This sequence encodes CASSSTSGRSCPFF. The V and J genes are TRBV11-2 and TRBJ2-2; 13 nucleotides line up with TRBD2. Trimming removed 6 bases from V and 16 bases from J; junction bases left unmatched: 11. This CDR3 spans 14 amino acids. Germline CDR1 SGHAT, CDR2 FQNNGV.